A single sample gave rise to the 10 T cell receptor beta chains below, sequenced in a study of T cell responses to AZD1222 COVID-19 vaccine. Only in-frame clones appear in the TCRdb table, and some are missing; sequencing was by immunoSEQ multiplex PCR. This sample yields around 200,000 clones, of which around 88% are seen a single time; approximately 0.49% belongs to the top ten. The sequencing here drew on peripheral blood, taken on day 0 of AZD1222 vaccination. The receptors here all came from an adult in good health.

CDR3 region: CASSQDPDTQYF. The CDR3 region has the DNA TGTGCCAGCAGCCAAGATCCAGATACGCAGTATTTT. The chain joins TRBV5-6 to TRBJ2-3, with no clear D. Trimming shortened V by 4 bases and J by 4 bases, and 7 bases separated the two germline ends. Germline V gene data show CDR1 as SGHDT and CDR2 as YYEEEE. There are 12 residues in the CDR3.

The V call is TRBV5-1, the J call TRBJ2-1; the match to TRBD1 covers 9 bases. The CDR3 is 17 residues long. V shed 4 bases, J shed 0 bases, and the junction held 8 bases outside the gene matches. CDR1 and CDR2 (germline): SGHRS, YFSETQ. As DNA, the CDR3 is TGCGCCAGCAGCCCGGTAACAGGGGGCCTCTCCTACAATGAGCAGTTCTTC. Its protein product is CASSPVTGGLSYNEQFF.

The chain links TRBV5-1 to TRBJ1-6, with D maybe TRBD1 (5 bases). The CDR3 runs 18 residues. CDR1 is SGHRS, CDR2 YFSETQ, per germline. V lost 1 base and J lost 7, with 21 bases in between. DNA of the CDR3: TGCGCCAGCAGCTTGATTGGCGGGGCAGGGACGGAAAATTCACCCCTCCACTTT. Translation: CASSLIGGAGTENSPLHF.

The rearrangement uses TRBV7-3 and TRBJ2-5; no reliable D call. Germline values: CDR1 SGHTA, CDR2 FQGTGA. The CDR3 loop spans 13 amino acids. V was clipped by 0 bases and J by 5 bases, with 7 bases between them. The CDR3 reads CASSLTGWETQYF. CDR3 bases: TGTGCCAGCAGCTTAACAGGGTGGGAGACCCAGTACTTC.

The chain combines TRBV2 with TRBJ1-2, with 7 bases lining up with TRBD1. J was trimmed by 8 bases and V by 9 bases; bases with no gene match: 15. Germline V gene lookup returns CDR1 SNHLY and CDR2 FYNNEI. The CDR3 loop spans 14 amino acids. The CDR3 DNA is TGTGCCAGTAGGGGACAGTCTCCCTATGGAGGCTACACCTTC. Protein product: CASRGQSPYGGYTF.

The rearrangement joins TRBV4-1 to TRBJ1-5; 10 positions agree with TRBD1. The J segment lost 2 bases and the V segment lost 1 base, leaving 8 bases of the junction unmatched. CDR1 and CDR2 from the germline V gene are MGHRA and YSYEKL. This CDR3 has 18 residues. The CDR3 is CASSQAARDRGGNQPQHF. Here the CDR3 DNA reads TGCGCCAGCAGCCAAGCCGCCCGGGACAGGGGAGGCAATCAGCCCCAGCATTTT.

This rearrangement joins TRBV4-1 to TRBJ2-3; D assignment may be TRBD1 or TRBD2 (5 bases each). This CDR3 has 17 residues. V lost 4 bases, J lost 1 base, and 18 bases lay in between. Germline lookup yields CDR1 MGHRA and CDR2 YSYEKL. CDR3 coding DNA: TGCGCCAGCAGCCTCCAGCGTTCCGGGGCTGGCACAGATACGCAGTATTTT. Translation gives CASSLQRSGAGTDTQYF.

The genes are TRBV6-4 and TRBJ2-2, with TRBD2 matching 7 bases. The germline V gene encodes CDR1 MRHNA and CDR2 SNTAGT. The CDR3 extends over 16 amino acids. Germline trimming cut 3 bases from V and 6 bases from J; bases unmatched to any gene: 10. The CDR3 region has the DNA TGTGCCAGCAGTGAGGCAGCGGGAATTGGGCCCGGGGAGCTGTTTTTT. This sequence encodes CASSEAAGIGPGELFF.

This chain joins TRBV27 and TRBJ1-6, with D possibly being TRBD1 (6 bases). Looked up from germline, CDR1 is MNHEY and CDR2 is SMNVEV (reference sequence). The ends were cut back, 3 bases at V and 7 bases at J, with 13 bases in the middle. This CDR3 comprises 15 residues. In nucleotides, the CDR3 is TGTGCCAGCAGTTTTGTCAGGGGATTAAATTCACCCCTCCACTTT. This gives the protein CASSFVRGLNSPLHF.

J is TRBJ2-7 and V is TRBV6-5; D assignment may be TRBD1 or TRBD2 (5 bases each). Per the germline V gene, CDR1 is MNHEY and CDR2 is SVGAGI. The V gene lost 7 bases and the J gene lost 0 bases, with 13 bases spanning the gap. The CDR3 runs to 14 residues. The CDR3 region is CASTVGDISYEQYF. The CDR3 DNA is TGTGCCAGCACCGTGGGGGATATCTCCTACGAGCAGTACTTC.